This T cell receptor (beta chain) was captured in a study of cytomegalovirus exposure and HLA in healthy donors. Study results and limitations: There were three CMV-associated chains whose specificity for CMV antigens was confirmed in vitro. According to the study, roughly 160 TCR beta chains were cytomegalovirus-associated. Follow-up analysis found HLA locus-dependent TCR association rates, highest for DRB1 and lowest for HLA-C.

This PCR relied on a set of 60 Vbeta primers and 13 Jbeta primers. TCRdb's table, derived via immunoSEQ multiplex PCR, lists solely in-frame clones and lacks some. This sample has approximately 150,000 clones; over 70% occur once, and the top ten carry 6.5% to 8.5%. This CDR3 is built from 14 residues. Trimming shortened V by 0 bases and J by 8 bases, and 13 bases separated the two germline ends. Germline assignment: CDR1 MNHEY and CDR2 SMNVEV (reference sequence). As for this clone: The antigen is undetermined.

This clonotype was sampled from a middle-aged woman in good health and CMV-seropositive. The specimen sequenced was PBMCs. The chain uses TRBV27 and TRBJ1-2; D remains unclear. The DNA for the CDR3 is TGTGCCAGCAGTTTATCGATCCGGGGAAGGGGCTACACCTTC. Encoded protein: CASSLSIRGRGYTF.